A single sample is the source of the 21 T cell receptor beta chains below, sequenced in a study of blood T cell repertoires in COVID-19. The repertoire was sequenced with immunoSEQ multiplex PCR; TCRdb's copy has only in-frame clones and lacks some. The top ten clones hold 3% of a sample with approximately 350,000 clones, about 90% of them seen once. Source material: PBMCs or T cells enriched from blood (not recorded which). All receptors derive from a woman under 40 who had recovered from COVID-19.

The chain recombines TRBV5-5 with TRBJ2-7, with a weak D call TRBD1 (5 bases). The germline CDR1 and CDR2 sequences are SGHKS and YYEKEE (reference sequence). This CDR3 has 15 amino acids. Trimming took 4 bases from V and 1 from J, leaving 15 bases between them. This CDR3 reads CASSPQRQKSYEQYF. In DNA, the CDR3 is TGTGCCAGCAGCCCCCAGCGACAGAAGTCCTACGAGCAGTACTTC.

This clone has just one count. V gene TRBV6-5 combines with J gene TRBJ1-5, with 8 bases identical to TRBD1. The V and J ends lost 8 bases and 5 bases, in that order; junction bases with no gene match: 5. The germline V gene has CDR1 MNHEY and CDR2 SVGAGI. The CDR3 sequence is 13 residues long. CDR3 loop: CASGDRGDQPQHF. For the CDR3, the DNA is TGTGCCAGCGGAGACAGGGGCGATCAGCCCCAGCATTTT.

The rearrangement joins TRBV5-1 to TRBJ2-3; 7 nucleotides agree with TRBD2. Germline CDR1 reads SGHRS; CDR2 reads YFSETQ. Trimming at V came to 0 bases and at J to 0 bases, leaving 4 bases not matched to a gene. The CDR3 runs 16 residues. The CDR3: CASSLAERGSTDTQYF. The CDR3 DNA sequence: TGCGCCAGCAGCTTGGCGGAGCGGGGTAGCACAGATACGCAGTATTTT.

Written as DNA, the CDR3 is TGTGCCAGCAGTTGGGACGGAGGGAGGTCACCCCTCCACTTT. It is translated as CASSWDGGRSPLHF. This chain connects TRBV28 to TRBJ1-6, with TRBD1 as a possible D gene (5 bases). Per the germline V gene, CDR1 is MDHEN and CDR2 is SYDVKM. Trimming removed 4 bases at V and 10 bases at J, with 14 bases between. The CDR3 totals 14 residues.

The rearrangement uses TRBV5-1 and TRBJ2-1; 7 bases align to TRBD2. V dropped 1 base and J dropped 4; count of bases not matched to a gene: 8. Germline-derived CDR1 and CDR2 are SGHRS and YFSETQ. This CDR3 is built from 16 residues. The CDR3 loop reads CASSLPSLADYNEQFF. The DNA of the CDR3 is TGCGCCAGCAGCTTGCCAAGCCTAGCGGATTACAATGAGCAGTTCTTC. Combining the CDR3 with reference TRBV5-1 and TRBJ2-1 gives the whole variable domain KAGVTQTPRYLIKTRGQQVTLSCSPISGHRSVSWYQQTPGQGLQFLFEYFSETQRNKGNFPGRFSGRQFSNSRSEMNVSTLELGDSALYLCASSLPSLADYNEQFFGPGTRLTVL.

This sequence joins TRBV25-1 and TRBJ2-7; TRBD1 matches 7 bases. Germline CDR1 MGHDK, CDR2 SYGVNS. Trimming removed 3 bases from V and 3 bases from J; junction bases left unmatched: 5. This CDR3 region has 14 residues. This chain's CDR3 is CASSEGDRSYEQYF. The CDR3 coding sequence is TGTGCCAGCAGTGAGGGGGACAGAAGCTACGAGCAGTACTTC.

CDR3 sequence reads: CASSSTGGSYEQYF. The CDR3 DNA follows: TGTGCCAGCAGTTCGACAGGGGGATCCTACGAGCAGTACTTC. The chain links TRBV6-5 to TRBJ2-7; 9 nucleotides line up with TRBD1. The CDR3 is 14 residues long. CDR1 and CDR2 (germline): MNHEY, SVGAGI. The ends lost 4 bases at V and 1 base at J; junction bases unmatched: 2.

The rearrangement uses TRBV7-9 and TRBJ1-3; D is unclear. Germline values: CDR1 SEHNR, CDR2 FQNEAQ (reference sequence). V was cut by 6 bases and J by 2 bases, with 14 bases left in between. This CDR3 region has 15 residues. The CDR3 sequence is CASSPVTRTGNTIYF. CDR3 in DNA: TGTGCCAGCAGTCCAGTCACACGCACTGGAAACACCATATATTTT.

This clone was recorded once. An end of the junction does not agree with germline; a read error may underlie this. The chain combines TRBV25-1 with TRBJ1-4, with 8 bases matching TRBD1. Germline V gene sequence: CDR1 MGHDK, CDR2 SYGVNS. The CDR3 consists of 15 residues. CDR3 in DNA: TGTGCCAGCCGTGACCCGGACAGGGTAAATGAAAAACTGTTTTTT. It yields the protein CASRDPDRVNEKLFF.

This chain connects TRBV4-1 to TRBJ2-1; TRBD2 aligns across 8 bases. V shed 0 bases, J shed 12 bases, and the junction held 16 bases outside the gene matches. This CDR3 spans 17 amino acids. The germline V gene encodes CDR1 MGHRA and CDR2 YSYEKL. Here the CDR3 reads CASSQETSGRPGMGQFF. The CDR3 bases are TGCGCCAGCAGCCAAGAAACGAGCGGGAGACCGGGTATGGGGCAGTTCTTC.

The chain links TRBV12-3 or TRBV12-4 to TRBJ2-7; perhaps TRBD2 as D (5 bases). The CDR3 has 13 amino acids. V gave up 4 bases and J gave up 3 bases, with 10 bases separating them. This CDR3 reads CASSSSSLYEQYF. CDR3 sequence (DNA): TGTGCCAGCAGTTCTAGCAGTCTCTACGAGCAGTACTTC.

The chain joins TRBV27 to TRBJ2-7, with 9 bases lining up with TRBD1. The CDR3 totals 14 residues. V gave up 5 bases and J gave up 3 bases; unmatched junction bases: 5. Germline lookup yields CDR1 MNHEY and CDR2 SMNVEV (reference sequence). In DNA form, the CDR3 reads TGTGCCAGCAGTCCCGGGACAGGGCTCTACGAGCAGTACTTC. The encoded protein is CASSPGTGLYEQYF.

CDR3 DNA: TGTGCCAGCCTACTCTCCTACGAGCAGTACTTC. As protein: CASLLSYEQYF. This chain joins TRBV6-5 and TRBJ2-7; D is uncertain. The CDR3 has 11 amino acids. Trimming left V 8 bases short and J 0 bases short, with 5 bases between. Germline lookup yields CDR1 MNHEY and CDR2 SVGAGI.

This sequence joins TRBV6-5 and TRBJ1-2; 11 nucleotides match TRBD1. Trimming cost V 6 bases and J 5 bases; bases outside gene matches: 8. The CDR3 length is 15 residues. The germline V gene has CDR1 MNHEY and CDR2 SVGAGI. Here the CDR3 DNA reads TGTGCCAGCAGCCGTGGGACAGGGGGGAAGTATGGCTACACCTTC. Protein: CASSRGTGGKYGYTF.

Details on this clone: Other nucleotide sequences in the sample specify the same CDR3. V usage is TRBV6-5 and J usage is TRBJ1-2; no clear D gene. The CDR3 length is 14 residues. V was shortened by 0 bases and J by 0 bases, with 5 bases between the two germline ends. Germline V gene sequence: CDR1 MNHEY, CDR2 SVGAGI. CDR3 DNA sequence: TGTGCCAGCAGTTACTCGGGAGCTAACTATGGCTACACCTTC. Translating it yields CASSYSGANYGYTF.

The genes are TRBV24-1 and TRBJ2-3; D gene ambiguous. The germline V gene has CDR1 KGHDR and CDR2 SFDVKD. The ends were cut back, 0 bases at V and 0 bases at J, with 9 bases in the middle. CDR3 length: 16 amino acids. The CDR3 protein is CATSDLQKSSTDTQYF. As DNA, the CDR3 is TGTGCCACCAGTGATTTGCAGAAGTCTAGCACAGATACGCAGTATTTT.

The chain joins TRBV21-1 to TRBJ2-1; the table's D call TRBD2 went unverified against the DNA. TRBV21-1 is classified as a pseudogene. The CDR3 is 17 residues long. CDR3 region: CASSKAPLAGPYNEQFF. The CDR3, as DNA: TGTGCCAGCAGCAAAGCTCCGTTAGCGGGACCCTACAATGAGCAGTTCTTC.

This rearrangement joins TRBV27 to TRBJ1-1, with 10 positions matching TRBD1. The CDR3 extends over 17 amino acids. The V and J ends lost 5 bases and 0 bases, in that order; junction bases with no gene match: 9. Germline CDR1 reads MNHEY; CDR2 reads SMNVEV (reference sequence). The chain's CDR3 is CASSQTGGAPMNTEAFF. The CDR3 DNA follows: TGTGCCAGCAGTCAGACAGGGGGCGCTCCGATGAACACTGAAGCTTTCTTT.

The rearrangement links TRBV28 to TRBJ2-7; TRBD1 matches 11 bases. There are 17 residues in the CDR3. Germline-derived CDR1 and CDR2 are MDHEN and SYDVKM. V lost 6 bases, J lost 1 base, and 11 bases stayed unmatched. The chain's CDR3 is CASSQTPGQGDSYEQYF. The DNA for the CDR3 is TGTGCCAGCAGCCAAACACCGGGACAGGGGGATTCCTACGAGCAGTACTTC.

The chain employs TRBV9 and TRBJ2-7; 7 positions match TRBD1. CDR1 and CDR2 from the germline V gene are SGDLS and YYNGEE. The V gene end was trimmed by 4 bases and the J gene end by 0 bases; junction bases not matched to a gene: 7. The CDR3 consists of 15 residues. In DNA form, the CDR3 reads TGTGCCAGCAGCCCAACAGGGGACGCCTCCTACGAGCAGTACTTC. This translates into CASSPTGDASYEQYF.

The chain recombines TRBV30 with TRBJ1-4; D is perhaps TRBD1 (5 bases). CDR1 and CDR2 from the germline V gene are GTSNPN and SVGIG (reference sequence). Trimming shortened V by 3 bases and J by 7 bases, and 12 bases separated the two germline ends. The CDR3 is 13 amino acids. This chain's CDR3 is CAWRRQGGEKLFF. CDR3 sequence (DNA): TGTGCCTGGAGAAGGCAGGGCGGTGAAAAACTGTTTTTT.